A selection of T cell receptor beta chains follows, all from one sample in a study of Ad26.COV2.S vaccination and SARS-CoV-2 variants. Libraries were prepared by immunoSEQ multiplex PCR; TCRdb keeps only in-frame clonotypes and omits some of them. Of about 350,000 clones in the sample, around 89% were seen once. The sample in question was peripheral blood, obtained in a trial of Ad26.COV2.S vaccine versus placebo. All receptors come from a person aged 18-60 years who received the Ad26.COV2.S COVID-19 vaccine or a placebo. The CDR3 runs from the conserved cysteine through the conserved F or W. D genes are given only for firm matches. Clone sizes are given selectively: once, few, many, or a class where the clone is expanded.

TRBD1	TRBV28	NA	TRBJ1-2	TGTGCCAGCAGTAGGGACAGACGGTATGGCTACACCTTC	CASSRDRRYGYTF
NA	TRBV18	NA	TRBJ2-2	TGTGCCAGCTCATCGCTAGCCGGACCAGTTGACACCGGGGAGCTGTTTTTT	CASSSLAGPVDTGELFF
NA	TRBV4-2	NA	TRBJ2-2	TGTGCCAGCAGCCAAGATCCGGAAGGGGAGCTGTTTTTT	CASSQDPEGELFF
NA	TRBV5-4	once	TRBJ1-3	TGTGCCAGCAGCCTCGGGACACAAAGCTCTGGAAACACCATATATTTT	CASSLGTQSSGNTIYF
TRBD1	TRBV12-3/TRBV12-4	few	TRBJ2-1	TGTGCCAGCAGTTCCGCCAGGGGGAATGAGCAGTTCTTC	CASSSARGNEQFF
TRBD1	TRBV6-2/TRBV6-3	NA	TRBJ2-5	TGTGCCAGCAGTTCCATCCAGGGGGTCCAAGAGACCCAGTACTTC	CASSSIQGVQETQYF
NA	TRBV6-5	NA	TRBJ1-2	TGTGCCAGCAGTTACTCGAATTTTCGGACACCCTATGGCTACACCTTC	CASSYSNFRTPYGYTF
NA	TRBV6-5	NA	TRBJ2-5	TGTGCCAGCAGTTACCTAGACCAAGAGACCCAGTACTTC	CASSYLDQETQYF
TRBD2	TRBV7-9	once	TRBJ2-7	TGTGCCAGCAGCTTAGTTGCTAGCGGGAGGCCGCGACTCACCTACGAGCAGTACTTC	CASSLVASGRPRLTYEQYF
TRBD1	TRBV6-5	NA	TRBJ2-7	TGTGCCAGCCATTTGGACAGGGACTCCTACGAGCAGTACTTC	CASHLDRDSYEQYF
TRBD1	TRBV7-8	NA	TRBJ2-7	TGTGCCAGCAGCACGGGATCCACAGGGGGCGGAGAGCAGTACTTC	CASSTGSTGGGEQYF
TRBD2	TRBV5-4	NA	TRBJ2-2	TGTGCCAGCAGCTTCCGGGGGGGCAACACCGGGGAGCTGTTTTTT	CASSFRGGNTGELFF
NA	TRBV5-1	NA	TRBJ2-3	TGCGCCAGCAGCGCTCAGGGGAGGACAGATACGCAGTATTTT	CASSAQGRTDTQYF
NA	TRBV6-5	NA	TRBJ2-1	TGTGCCAGCAGTTACTCGGAAGACAGGTACAATGAGCAGTTCTTC	CASSYSEDRYNEQFF
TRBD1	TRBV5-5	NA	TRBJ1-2	TGTGCCAGCAGCTTGGACTTACAGGGGGCGGAGGGCTACACCTTC	CASSLDLQGAEGYTF
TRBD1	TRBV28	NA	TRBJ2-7	TGTGCCAGCAGTCCCGGGGACAGGGACGTTCGCGAGCAGTACTTC	CASSPGDRDVREQYF
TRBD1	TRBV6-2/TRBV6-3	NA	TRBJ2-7	TGTGCCAGCAGTTGGACAGGGAAGCAGTACTTC	CASSWTGKQYF
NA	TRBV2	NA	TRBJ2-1	TGTGCCAGTGCCCGGGACTCCGCGAATGAGCAGTTCTTC	CASARDSANEQFF
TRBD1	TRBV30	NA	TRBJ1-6	TGTGCCTGGAGCACAACAGGGGCAAATTCACCCCTCCACTTT	CAWSTTGANSPLHF
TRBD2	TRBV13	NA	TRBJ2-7	TGTGCCAGCAGCACCGGACTAGCCTACGAGCAGTACTTC	CASSTGLAYEQYF
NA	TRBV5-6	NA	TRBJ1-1	TGTGCCAGCAGCTTGGGGGGATCTTTTAATAATGGGGCTGAAGCTTTCTTT	CASSLGGSFNNGAEAFF
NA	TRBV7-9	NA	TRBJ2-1	TGTGCCAGCAGCTTAGGGCGCAGGCCCCCCAATGAGCAGTTCTTC	CASSLGRRPPNEQFF
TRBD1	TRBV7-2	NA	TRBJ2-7	TGTGCCAGCAGCTTAAGCACAGGGGATGCCTACGAGCAGTACTTC	CASSLSTGDAYEQYF
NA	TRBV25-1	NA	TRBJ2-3	TGTGCCAGCAGGGGATTCCCTAAGGCAGATACGCAGTATTTT	CASRGFPKADTQYF
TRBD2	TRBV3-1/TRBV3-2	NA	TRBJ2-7	TGTGCCAGCAGCCAGCTGGGGGGGGTTGGCGAGCAGTACTTC	CASSQLGGVGEQYF
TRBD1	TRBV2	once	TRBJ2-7	TGTGCCAGCAGAGCCACAGGGGGCTACGAGCAGTACTTC	CASRATGGYEQYF